This is a list of T cell receptor beta chains from one sample in a study of cytomegalovirus exposure and HLA in healthy donors. Here immunoSEQ multiplex PCR was the method, and the copy in TCRdb shows in-frame clones only, minus some. The sample has some 130,000 clones, over 75% seen once; the top ten hold about 4.5%. The sample comprised PBMCs. These receptors were collected from a man aged 25-45 years in good health. CDR3s include the opening cysteine and the closing phenylalanine or tryptophan. The D gene is left open where the match is weak. Clone size, where shown, is once, few, many, or a class for clones that have expanded.

V: TRBV6-1
J: TRBJ2-1
D: NA
size: NA
DNA: TGTGCCAGCAGTGACCCCCGGTATCCCCAGTTCTTC
CDR3: CASSDPRYPQFF

V: TRBV7-2
J: TRBJ2-1
D: TRBD2
size: NA
DNA: TGTGCCAGCAGTCCGACTAGCGGGAGTTTTTGGTTCTTC
CDR3: CASSPTSGSFWFF

V: TRBV6-6
J: TRBJ1-1
D: TRBD1
size: NA
DNA: TGTGCCAGCAGTTCAGGGGGATGGGGTGGTGAAGCTTTCTTT
CDR3: CASSSGGWGGEAFF

V: TRBV9
J: TRBJ2-1
D: NA
size: NA
DNA: TGTGCCAGCAGCCCCCGCCTAGTTGAGTACAATGAGCAGTTCTTC
CDR3: CASSPRLVEYNEQFF

V: TRBV7-9
J: TRBJ2-1
D: TRBD1
size: NA
DNA: TGTGCCAGCAGCCCGGGACAGGGGGCGCGGAATGAGCAGTTCTTC
CDR3: CASSPGQGARNEQFF

V: TRBV18
J: TRBJ2-7
D: NA
size: NA
DNA: TGTGCCAGCTCGCCCTTGGAGCGGGTAGCCTACGAGCAGTACTTC
CDR3: CASSPLERVAYEQYF

V: TRBV6-5
J: TRBJ1-4
D: NA
size: NA
DNA: TGTGCCAGCAGTCCTGGGGCAGGCCGATCTCTGTTTTTT
CDR3: CASSPGAGRSLFF

V: TRBV7-9
J: TRBJ2-5
D: TRBD1
size: NA
DNA: TGTTCCAGCAGCCTAGGGACAGATCAAGAGACCCAGTACTTC
CDR3: CSSSLGTDQETQYF

V: TRBV7-3
J: TRBJ2-2
D: NA
size: once
DNA: TGTGCCAGCAGCTTAAGGGATCGAGGGAGCGCCGGGGAGCTGTTTTTT
CDR3: CASSLRDRGSAGELFF

V: TRBV30
J: TRBJ1-5
D: TRBD1
size: NA
DNA: TGTGCCTGGAGTGTGGGGACAGGGGGCTTTCAGCCCCAGCATTTT
CDR3: CAWSVGTGGFQPQHF

V: TRBV30
J: TRBJ2-7
D: NA
size: NA
DNA: TGTGCCTGGAGCGGTTACGAGCAGTACTTC
CDR3: CAWSGYEQYF

V: TRBV5-1
J: TRBJ1-1
D: TRBD1
size: NA
DNA: TGCGCCAGCAGCTTGGGGCAGGGGGTAACTGAAGCTTTCTTT
CDR3: CASSLGQGVTEAFF

V: TRBV6-1
J: TRBJ2-7
D: TRBD1
size: NA
DNA: TGTGCCAGCAGTGAACTTAAACCGGGACAGGGCTACGAGCAGTACTTC
CDR3: CASSELKPGQGYEQYF

V: TRBV28
J: TRBJ2-1
D: NA
size: NA
DNA: TGTGCCAGCAGAACAGACAATGAGCAGTTCTTC
CDR3: CASRTDNEQFF

V: TRBV9
J: TRBJ2-5
D: TRBD2
size: NA
DNA: TGTGCCAGCAGCGTAGGGGCAGCGGGGGTAGAGACCCAGTACTTC
CDR3: CASSVGAAGVETQYF

V: TRBV6-1
J: TRBJ2-1
D: TRBD1
size: NA
DNA: TGTGCCAGCGAAGCGGGACAGGGCCCTTACAATGAGCAGTTCTTC
CDR3: CASEAGQGPYNEQFF

V: TRBV2
J: TRBJ2-1
D: NA
size: once
DNA: TGTGCCAGCAGGGGATTTGGGAGCTCCTACAATGAGCAGTTCTTC
CDR3: CASRGFGSSYNEQFF

V: TRBV5-1
J: TRBJ2-5
D: TRBD2
size: NA
DNA: TGCGCCAGCAAGCGAGCGGGATCCGATGTAGAGCAGTACTTC
CDR3: CASKRAGSDVEQYF

V: TRBV19
J: TRBJ2-3
D: NA
size: once
DNA: TGTGCCAGTAGGGAGGGACGGTTTAGCACAGATACGCAGTATTTT
CDR3: CASREGRFSTDTQYF

V: TRBV7-3
J: TRBJ2-7
D: TRBD1
size: NA
DNA: TGTGCCAGCAGCTTAAATGGGCAGGGGGCTTACGAGCAGTACTTC
CDR3: CASSLNGQGAYEQYF

V: TRBV10-3
J: TRBJ2-7
D: TRBD2
size: few
DNA: TGTGCCATCAGAGTCGTAGCGGGAGCTTACGAGCAGTACTTC
CDR3: CAIRVVAGAYEQYF

V: TRBV6-1
J: TRBJ1-1
D: NA
size: once
DNA: TGTGCCAGCAGTGAAAGGGGAAGAGCAACTGAAGCTTTCTTT
CDR3: CASSERGRATEAFF

V: TRBV7-6
J: TRBJ2-5
D: TRBD2
size: few
DNA: TGTGCCAGCAGCTTACCCGGACTAGCCGCAGAGACCCAGTACTTC
CDR3: CASSLPGLAAETQYF

V: TRBV7-9
J: TRBJ2-2
D: NA
size: few
DNA: TGTGCCAGCCGACCGAGTGGAGGTGGGGAGCTGTTTTTT
CDR3: CASRPSGGGELFF

V: TRBV10-2
J: TRBJ2-7
D: NA
size: NA
DNA: TGCGCCAGCAGTGAGCCAGCCTACGAGCAGTACTTC
CDR3: CASSEPAYEQYF

V: TRBV2
J: TRBJ2-1
D: NA
size: NA
DNA: TGTGCCAGCAGCTGGGGCGGTTCCTACAGTGAGCAGTTCTTC
CDR3: CASSWGGSYSEQFF

V: TRBV11-2
J: TRBJ2-7
D: NA
size: NA
DNA: TGTGCCAGCAGCTTAGTTGGGACTCGATCCTACGAGCAGTACTTC
CDR3: CASSLVGTRSYEQYF

V: TRBV5-6
J: TRBJ2-2
D: NA
size: NA
DNA: TGTGCCAGCAGTCCGGGTCCCCGAGATATCGGGGAGCTGTTTTTT
CDR3: CASSPGPRDIGELFF

V: TRBV2
J: TRBJ2-3
D: TRBD2
size: NA
DNA: TGTGCCAGCAGTGGAGGACTAGCGGGCAGCACAGATACGCAGTATTTT
CDR3: CASSGGLAGSTDTQYF

V: TRBV4-1
J: TRBJ2-7
D: TRBD2
size: once
DNA: TGCGCCAGCAGCCAAGGTTGGAGCGGGAGTACGTACGAGCAGTACTTC
CDR3: CASSQGWSGSTYEQYF

V: TRBV30
J: TRBJ2-1
D: TRBD2
size: NA
DNA: TGTGCCAGCGGAGCGGGAGGACAGAGCTCCTACAATGAGCAGTTCTTC
CDR3: CASGAGGQSSYNEQFF

V: TRBV5-4
J: TRBJ2-7
D: NA
size: NA
DNA: TGTGCCAGCAGCTTGGCAGTCTCCCCCTACGAGCAGTACTTC
CDR3: CASSLAVSPYEQYF